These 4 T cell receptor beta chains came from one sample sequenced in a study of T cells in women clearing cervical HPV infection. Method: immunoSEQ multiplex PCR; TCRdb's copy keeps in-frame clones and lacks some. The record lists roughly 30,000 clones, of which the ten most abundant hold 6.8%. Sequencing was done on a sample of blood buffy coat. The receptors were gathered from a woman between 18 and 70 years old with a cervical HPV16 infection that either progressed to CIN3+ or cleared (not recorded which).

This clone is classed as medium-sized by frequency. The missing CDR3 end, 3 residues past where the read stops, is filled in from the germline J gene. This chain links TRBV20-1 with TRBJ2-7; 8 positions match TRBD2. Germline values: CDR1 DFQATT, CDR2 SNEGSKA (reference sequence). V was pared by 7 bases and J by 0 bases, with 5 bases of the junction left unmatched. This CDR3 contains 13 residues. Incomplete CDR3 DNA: TGCAGTGTCGGGGGGGAGAGCTCCTACGAG. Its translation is CSVGGESSYE. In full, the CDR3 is CSVGGESSYEQYF.

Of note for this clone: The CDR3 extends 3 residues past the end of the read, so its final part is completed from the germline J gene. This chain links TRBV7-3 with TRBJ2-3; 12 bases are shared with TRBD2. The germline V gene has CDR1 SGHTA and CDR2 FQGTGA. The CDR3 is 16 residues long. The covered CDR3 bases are TGTGCCAGCAGCTCCCCGGGACTAGCGGGTGGTGAGACG. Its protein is CASSSPGLAGGET. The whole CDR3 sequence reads CASSSPGLAGGETQYF.

The sequenced part of the CDR3 DNA is TGCAGTGCTAGCGACGGCGAAGGGGAAAAA. Translated: CSASDGEGEK. The complete CDR3 reads CSASDGEGEKLFF. This sequence joins TRBV20-1 and TRBJ1-4; D is unclear. The read terminates 3 residues before the CDR3 end, so the remaining end is supplied by the germline J gene. The germline V gene has CDR1 DFQATT and CDR2 SNEGSKA (reference sequence). Trimming cost V 3 bases and J 8 bases, with 13 bases left between them. The CDR3 is 13 amino acids.

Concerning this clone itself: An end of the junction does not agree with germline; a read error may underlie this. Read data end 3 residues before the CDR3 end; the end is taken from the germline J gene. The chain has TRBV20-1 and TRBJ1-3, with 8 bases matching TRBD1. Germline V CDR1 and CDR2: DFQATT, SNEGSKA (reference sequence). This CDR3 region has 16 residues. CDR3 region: CSARREGTGSGNTIYF. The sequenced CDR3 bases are TGCAGTGCCCGGAGAGAGGGGACAGGCTCTGGAAACACT.